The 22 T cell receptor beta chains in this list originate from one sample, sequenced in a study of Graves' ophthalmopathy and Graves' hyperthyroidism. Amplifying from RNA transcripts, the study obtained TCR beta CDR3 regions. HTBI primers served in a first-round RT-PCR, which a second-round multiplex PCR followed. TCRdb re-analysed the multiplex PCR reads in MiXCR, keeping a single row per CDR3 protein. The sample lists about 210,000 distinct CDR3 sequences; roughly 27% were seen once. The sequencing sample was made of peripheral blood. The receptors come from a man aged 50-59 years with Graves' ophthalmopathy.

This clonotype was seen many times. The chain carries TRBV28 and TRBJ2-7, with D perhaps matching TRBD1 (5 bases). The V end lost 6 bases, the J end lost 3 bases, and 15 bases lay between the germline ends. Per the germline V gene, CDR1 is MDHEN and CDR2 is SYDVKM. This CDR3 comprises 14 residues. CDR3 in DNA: TGTGCCAGCAGCGAAGCAGGGTATGGCTACGAGCAGTACTTC. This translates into CASSEAGYGYEQYF. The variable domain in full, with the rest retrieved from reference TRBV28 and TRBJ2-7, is DVKVTQSSRYLVKRTGEKVFLECVQDMDHENMFWYRQDPGLGLRLIYFSYDVKMKEKGDIPEGYSVSREKKERFSLILESASTNQTSMYLCASSEAGYGYEQYFGPGTRLTVT.

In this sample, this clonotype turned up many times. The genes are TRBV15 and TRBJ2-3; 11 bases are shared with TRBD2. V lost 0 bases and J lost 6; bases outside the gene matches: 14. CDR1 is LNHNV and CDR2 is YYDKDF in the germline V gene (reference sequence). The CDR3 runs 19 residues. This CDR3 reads CATSRDTPLTSGKRDTQYF. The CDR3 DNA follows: TGTGCCACCAGCAGAGACACCCCCCTGACTAGCGGGAAGAGGGATACGCAGTATTTT.

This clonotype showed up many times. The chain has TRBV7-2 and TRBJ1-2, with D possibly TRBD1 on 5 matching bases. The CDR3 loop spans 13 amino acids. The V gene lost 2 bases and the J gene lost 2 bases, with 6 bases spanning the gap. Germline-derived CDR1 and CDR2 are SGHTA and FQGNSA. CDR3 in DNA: TGTGCCAGCAGCTTAAAGGGGAACTATGGCTACACCTTC. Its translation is CASSLKGNYGYTF. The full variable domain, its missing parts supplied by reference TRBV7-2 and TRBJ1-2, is GAGVSQSPSNKVTEKGKDVELRCDPISGHTALYWYRQSLGQGLEFLIYFQGNSAPDKSGLPSDRFSAERTGGSVSTLTIQRTQQEDSAVYLCASSLKGNYGYTFGSGTRLTVV.

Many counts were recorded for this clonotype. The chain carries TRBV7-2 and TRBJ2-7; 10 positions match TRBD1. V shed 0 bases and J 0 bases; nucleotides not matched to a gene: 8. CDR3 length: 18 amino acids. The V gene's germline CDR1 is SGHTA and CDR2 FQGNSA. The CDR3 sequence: CASSLAKGQGLLSYEQYF. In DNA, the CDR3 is TGTGCCAGCAGCTTAGCAAAGGGACAGGGGTTACTCTCCTACGAGCAGTACTTC.

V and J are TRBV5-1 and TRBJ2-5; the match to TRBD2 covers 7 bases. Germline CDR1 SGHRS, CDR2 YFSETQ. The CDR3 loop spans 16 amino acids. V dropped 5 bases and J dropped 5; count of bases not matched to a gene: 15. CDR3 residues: CASSYRGVGSHETQYF. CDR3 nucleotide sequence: TGCGCCAGCAGTTATCGGGGGGTTGGCAGTCACGAGACCCAGTACTTC.

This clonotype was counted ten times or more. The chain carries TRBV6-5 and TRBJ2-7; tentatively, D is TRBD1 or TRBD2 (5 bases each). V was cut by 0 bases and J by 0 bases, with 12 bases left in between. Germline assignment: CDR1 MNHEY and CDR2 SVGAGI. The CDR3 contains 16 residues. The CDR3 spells CASSYSGADNSYEQYF. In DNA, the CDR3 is TGTGCCAGCAGTTACTCCGGAGCGGACAACTCCTACGAGCAGTACTTC.

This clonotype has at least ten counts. The CDR3 DNA reads TGTGCCAGCAGCTCCTCTGGGGGGGAGACCCAGTACTTC. Translating it yields CASSSSGGETQYF. The chain combines TRBV7-3 with TRBJ2-5; possibly TRBD2 for D (6 bases). The CDR3 covers 13 residues. Trimming cost V 4 bases and J 5 bases, with 11 bases left between them. CDR1 and CDR2 from the germline V gene are SGHTA and FQGTGA.

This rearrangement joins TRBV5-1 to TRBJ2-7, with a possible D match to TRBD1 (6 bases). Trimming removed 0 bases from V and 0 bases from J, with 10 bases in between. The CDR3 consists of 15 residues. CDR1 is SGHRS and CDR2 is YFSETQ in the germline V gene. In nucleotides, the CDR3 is TGCGCCAGCAGCTTGGGTGACAGGTACTCCTACGAGCAGTACTTC. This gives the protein CASSLGDRYSYEQYF.

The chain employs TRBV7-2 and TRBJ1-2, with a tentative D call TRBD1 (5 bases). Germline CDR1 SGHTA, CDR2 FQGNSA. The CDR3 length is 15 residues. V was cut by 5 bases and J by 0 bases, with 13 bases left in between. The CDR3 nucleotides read TGTGCCAGCAGCCCACGAACGACAGCTAACTATGGCTACACCTTC. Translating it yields CASSPRTTANYGYTF.

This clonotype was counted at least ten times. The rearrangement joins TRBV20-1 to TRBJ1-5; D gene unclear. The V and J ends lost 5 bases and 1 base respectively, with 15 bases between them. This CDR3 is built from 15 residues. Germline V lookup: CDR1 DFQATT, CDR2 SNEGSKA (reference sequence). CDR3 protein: CSAAPTGRSNQPQHF. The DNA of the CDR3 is TGCAGTGCTGCCCCGACCGGCCGGAGCAATCAGCCCCAGCATTTT.

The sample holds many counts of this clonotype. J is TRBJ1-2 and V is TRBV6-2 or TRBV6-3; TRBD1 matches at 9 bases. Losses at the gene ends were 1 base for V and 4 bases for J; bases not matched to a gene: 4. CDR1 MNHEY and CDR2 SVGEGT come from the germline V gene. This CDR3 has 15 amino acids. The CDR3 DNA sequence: TGTGCCAGCAGTTACTGGGGACAGGGCCGCTATGGCTACACCTTC. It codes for CASSYWGQGRYGYTF.

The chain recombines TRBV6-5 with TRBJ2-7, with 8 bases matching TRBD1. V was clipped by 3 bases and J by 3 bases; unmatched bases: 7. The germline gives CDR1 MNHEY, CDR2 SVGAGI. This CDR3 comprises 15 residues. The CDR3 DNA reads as TGTGCCAGCAGTTATGCCGGACAGGGCGACTACGAGCAGTACTTC. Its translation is CASSYAGQGDYEQYF.

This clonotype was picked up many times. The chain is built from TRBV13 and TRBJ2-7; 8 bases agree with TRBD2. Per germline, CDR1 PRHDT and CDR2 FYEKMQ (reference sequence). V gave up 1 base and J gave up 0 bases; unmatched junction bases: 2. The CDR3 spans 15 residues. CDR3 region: CASSLERESSYEQYF. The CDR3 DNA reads TGTGCCAGCAGCTTAGAGCGGGAGAGCTCCTACGAGCAGTACTTC.

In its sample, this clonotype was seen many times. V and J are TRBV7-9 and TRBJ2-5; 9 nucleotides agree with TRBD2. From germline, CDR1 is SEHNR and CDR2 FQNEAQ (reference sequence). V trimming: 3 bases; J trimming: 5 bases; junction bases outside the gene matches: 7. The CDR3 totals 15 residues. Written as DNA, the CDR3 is TGTGCCAGCAGCTTTACGTTGCTAGCGGGGGAGACCCAGTACTTC. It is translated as CASSFTLLAGETQYF. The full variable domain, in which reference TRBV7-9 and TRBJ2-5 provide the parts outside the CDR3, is DTGVSQNPRHKITKRGQNVTFRCDPISEHNRLYWYRQTLGQGPEFLTYFQNEAQLEKSRLLSDRFSAERPKGSFSTLEIQRTEQGDSAMYLCASSFTLLAGETQYFGPGTRLLVL.

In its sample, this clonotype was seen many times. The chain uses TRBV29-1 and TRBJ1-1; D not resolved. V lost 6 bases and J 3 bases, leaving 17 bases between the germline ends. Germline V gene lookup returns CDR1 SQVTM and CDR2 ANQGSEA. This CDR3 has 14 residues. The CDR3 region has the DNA TGCAGCGTCTCTCCGGGGTTAATGGACACTGAAGCTTTCTTT. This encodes CSVSPGLMDTEAFF.

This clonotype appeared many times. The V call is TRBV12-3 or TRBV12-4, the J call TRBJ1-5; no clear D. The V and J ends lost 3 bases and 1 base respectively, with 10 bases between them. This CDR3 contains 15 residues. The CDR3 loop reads CASSFLQRSNQPQHF. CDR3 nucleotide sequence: TGTGCCAGCAGTTTTTTACAGAGAAGCAATCAGCCCCAGCATTTT.

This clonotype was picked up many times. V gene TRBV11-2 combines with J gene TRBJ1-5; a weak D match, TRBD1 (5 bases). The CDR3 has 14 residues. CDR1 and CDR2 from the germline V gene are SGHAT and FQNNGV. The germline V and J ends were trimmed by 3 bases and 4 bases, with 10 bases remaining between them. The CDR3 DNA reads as TGTGCCAGCAGCTTGACAGCAAGGAATCAGCCCCAGCATTTT. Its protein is CASSLTARNQPQHF.

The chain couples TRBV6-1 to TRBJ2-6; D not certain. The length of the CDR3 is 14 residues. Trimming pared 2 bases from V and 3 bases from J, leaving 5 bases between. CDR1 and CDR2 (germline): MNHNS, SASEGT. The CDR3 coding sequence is TGTGCCAGCAGTGAATCTCGTGGGGCCAACGTCCTGACTTTC. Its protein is CASSESRGANVLTF.

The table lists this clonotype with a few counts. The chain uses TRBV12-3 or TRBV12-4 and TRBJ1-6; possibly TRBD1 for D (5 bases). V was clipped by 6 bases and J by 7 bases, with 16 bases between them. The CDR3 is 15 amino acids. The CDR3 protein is CASSPREGTNSPLHF. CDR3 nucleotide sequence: TGTGCCAGCAGCCCCAGGGAGGGGACCAATTCACCCCTCCACTTT.

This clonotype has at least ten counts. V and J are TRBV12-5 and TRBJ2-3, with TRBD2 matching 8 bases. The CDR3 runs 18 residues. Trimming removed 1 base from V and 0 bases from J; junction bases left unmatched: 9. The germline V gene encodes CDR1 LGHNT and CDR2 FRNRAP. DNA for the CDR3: TGTGCTAGTGGTTTGGGCGGGGGCCCTAGCGGGAGCACAGATACGCAGTATTTT. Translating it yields CASGLGGGPSGSTDTQYF.

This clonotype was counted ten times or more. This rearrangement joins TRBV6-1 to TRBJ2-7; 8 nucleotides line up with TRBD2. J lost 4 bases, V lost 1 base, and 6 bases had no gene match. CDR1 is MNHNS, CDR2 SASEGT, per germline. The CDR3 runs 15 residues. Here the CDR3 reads CASSEDEREWYEQYF. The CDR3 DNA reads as TGTGCCAGCAGTGAAGATGAGCGGGAGTGGTACGAGCAGTACTTC.

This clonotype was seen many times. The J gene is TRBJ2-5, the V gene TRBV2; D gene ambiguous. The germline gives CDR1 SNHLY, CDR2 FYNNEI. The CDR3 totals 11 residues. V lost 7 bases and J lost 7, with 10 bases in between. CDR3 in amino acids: CASILPGTQYF. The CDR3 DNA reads TGTGCCAGCATACTGCCTGGGACCCAGTACTTC.